These T cell receptor beta chains were read from a single sample in a study of siplizumab effects on memory and regulatory T cells. Only in-frame clones appear in the TCRdb table, and some are missing; sequencing was by immunoSEQ multiplex PCR. The sample shows some 120,000 clones, about 94% of them seen only once. The source material was non-Treg CD4+ T cells sorted from blood. The receptors were sampled from a human donor in good health. CDR3s include the opening cysteine and the closing phenylalanine or tryptophan. A D gene is named only where the DNA matches it firmly. Clone size is stated in some rows and not others, as once, few, many or a class when expanded.

d_call | j_call | clone_size | v_call | cdr3_nt | cdr3_aa
- | TRBJ2-5 | - | TRBV5-1 | TGCGCCAGCAGCTTGGCCAAGTTCGGACCCCAAGAGACCCAGTACTTC | CASSLAKFGPQETQYF
TRBD1 | TRBJ1-2 | once | TRBV9 | TGTGCCAGCAGCGTAGGCGGGACAGGGGAATTCGGCTACACCTTC | CASSVGGTGEFGYTF
- | TRBJ2-7 | once | TRBV6-5 | TGTGCCAGCAGTTACTTTGGTTTCGACGAGCAGTACTTC | CASSYFGFDEQYF
- | TRBJ1-6 | - | TRBV5-1 | TGCGCCAGCAGCTTGGGGGGGAGCTCCTATAATTCACCCCTCCACTTT | CASSLGGSSYNSPLHF
- | TRBJ2-7 | - | TRBV15 | TGTGCCACCAGCAGAGTAGGAGGGTTAAAGTACGAGCAGTACTTC | CATSRVGGLKYEQYF
- | TRBJ2-2 | - | TRBV5-1 | TGCGCCAGCAGCTTGACAGCGAACACCGGGGAGCTGTTTTTT | CASSLTANTGELFF
TRBD1 | TRBJ2-7 | - | TRBV5-1 | TGCGCCAGCAGCTTGGAAGGGACAGGCCCGAGGGAGCAGTACTTC | CASSLEGTGPREQYF
- | TRBJ1-2 | - | TRBV6-5 | TGTGCCAGCAGTTCGGATCGGAGATCGGGGCAAGGCTACACCTTC | CASSSDRRSGQGYTF
TRBD1 | TRBJ1-1 | - | TRBV6-5 | TGTGCCAGCATTCCGGGACAGGGAAAGCACACTGAAGCTTTCTTT | CASIPGQGKHTEAFF
- | TRBJ2-3 | - | TRBV5-1 | TGCGCCAGCAAAGGGGGGAGAAACACAGATACGCAGTATTTT | CASKGGRNTDTQYF
- | TRBJ1-2 | - | TRBV10-3 | TGTGCCATCAGTGAGACGGGCCCGTATGGCTACACCTTC | CAISETGPYGYTF
- | TRBJ1-2 | - | TRBV7-5 | TGTGCCAGAAGTCCGAGTTTCAGGGCGCGGTATGGCTACACCTTC | CARSPSFRARYGYTF
- | TRBJ2-5 | - | TRBV7-2 | TGTGCCAGCAGCTTAGTCATGGAGACCCAGTACTTC | CASSLVMETQYF
TRBD2 | TRBJ2-7 | - | TRBV4-2 | TGTGCCAGCAGCCAATGGGGGGGATACGAGCAGTACTTC | CASSQWGGYEQYF
- | TRBJ2-3 | - | TRBV5-1 | TGCGCCAGCCGTCCCCCGGGTACAGATACGCAGTATTTT | CASRPPGTDTQYF
TRBD2 | TRBJ2-1 | - | TRBV5-4 | TGTGCCAGCAGCTTGTTTAGCGGGACAAACAATGAGCAGTTCTTC | CASSLFSGTNNEQFF
- | TRBJ2-3 | - | TRBV5-6 | TGTGCCAGCAGCTTGGCCGCTAGCGTAGATACGCAGTATTTT | CASSLAASVDTQYF
TRBD2 | TRBJ2-7 | once | TRBV28 | TGTGCCAGCCTCGAAAGCGGGGGGGCCTACGAGCAGTACTTC | CASLESGGAYEQYF
- | TRBJ2-2 | - | TRBV6-6 | TGTGCCAGCTTGGCGGCCGGGGACACCGGGGAGCTGTTTTTT | CASLAAGDTGELFF
TRBD1 | TRBJ2-7 | - | TRBV19 | TGTGCCAGCAAAGACAGGGGGCCGGGGGAGCAGTACTTC | CASKDRGPGEQYF
- | TRBJ2-1 | - | TRBV6-1 | TGTGCCAGCCCCGAAGGGTTAGAGCAGTTCTTC | CASPEGLEQFF
- | TRBJ2-5 | - | TRBV14 | TGTGCCAGCAGTCCAAGGGGACCAGAGACCCAGTACTTC | CASSPRGPETQYF
- | TRBJ2-2 | once | TRBV19 | TGTGCCAGTAGTATTGACGTGACCAGCGGGGAGCTGTTTTTT | CASSIDVTSGELFF
- | TRBJ2-1 | - | TRBV20-1 | TGCAGTGCTAGGCCCCTAGAGGAGCAGTTCTTC | CSARPLEEQFF
- | TRBJ2-1 | - | TRBV30 | TGTGCCTGGAGGGGAGGAAGGGGGTCCTACAATGAGCAGTTCTTC | CAWRGGRGSYNEQFF
- | TRBJ1-2 | - | TRBV29-1 | TGCAGCGTCCAGCGTGAGGCAAATGGCTACACCTTC | CSVQREANGYTF
- | TRBJ1-1 | - | TRBV4-1 | TGCGCCAGCAGCCAAGTGGGGGTCGCCACTGAAGCTTTCTTT | CASSQVGVATEAFF
TRBD1 | TRBJ1-4 | - | TRBV2 | TGTGCCAGCAGTGGGGCAGGGGGTGGGAAACTGTTTTTT | CASSGAGGGKLFF
- | TRBJ2-1 | - | TRBV18 | TGTGCCAGCTCACCAAGGCGGGAAAAAGATGAGCAGTTCTTC | CASSPRREKDEQFF
TRBD1 | TRBJ1-1 | - | TRBV27 | TGTGCCAGCAGTCCAGGGGACAGGTTCACCACTGAAGCTTTCTTT | CASSPGDRFTTEAFF
- | TRBJ2-1 | - | TRBV10-2 | TGCGCCAGCAGTCTCTTCCAAGGGAGCTCCTACAATGAGCAGTTCTTC | CASSLFQGSSYNEQFF
TRBD1 | TRBJ1-3 | - | TRBV23-1 | TGCGCCAGCAGACCTGTCGGGACAGGGGGAAACACCATATATTTT | CASRPVGTGGNTIYF
- | TRBJ2-1 | - | TRBV23-1 | TGCGCCAGCAGACAACAGGGCCCCACCTACAATGAGCAGTTCTTC | CASRQQGPTYNEQFF
- | TRBJ2-1 | - | TRBV10-3 | TGTGCCATCAGGGGGACGGAGATTTCCTACAATGAGCAGTTCTTC | CAIRGTEISYNEQFF
TRBD1 | TRBJ2-2 | - | TRBV2 | TGTGCCAGCAGTGAAACGGGGACAGCGAACACCGGGGAGCTGTTTTTT | CASSETGTANTGELFF
- | TRBJ2-3 | - | TRBV25-1 | TGTGCCAGCAGTGAAATAGCTCAAGATACGCAGTATTTT | CASSEIAQDTQYF
- | TRBJ2-2 | - | TRBV6-1 | TGTGCCAGCAGTGAAGCCGGGGAGCTGTTTTTT | CASSEAGELFF
TRBD1 | TRBJ1-5 | - | TRBV4-2 | TGTGCCAGCAGCCAAGCCCAGGGGGCATCGAATCAGCCCCAGCATTTT | CASSQAQGASNQPQHF
TRBD2 | TRBJ2-3 | - | TRBV2 | TGTGCCAGTCGGGGGGGAGATACGCAGTATTTT | CASRGGDTQYF
- | TRBJ1-5 | - | TRBV19 | TGTGCCAGTAGTAGTGAGGGTACGGGACTGGTAAGCAGCAATCAGCCCCAGCATTTT | CASSSEGTGLVSSNQPQHF
TRBD1 | TRBJ1-2 | once | TRBV5-4 | TGTGCCAGCAGCCATTCGCGGGACAGGGGAGACTATGGCTACACCTTC | CASSHSRDRGDYGYTF
TRBD1 | TRBJ2-5 | - | TRBV2 | TGTGCCAGCAGTGAAGGGACAGGGGAGACCCAGTACTTC | CASSEGTGETQYF
- | TRBJ2-7 | - | TRBV7-2 | TGTGCCAGCAGCCGCTTGCCCTACGAGCAGTACTTC | CASSRLPYEQYF
- | TRBJ1-1 | - | TRBV7-8 | TGTGCCAGCAGCTTAGTGCGCGAGCGGGCTTTCTTT | CASSLVRERAFF
- | TRBJ1-3 | - | TRBV4-1 | TGCGCCAGCAGCCTCTTTAACCCGGGGCCCATATATTTT | CASSLFNPGPIYF
- | TRBJ1-3 | - | TRBV6-1 | TGTGCCAGCAGTAAAGACCCCCGCTCTGGAAACACCATATATTTT | CASSKDPRSGNTIYF
- | TRBJ1-2 | - | TRBV19 | TGTGCCAGTAAGAACAGGGTAGGAGACTATGGCTACACCTTC | CASKNRVGDYGYTF
- | TRBJ1-6 | once | TRBV6-1 | TGTGCCAGCAGTGACAAGGATAATTCACCCCTCCACTTT | CASSDKDNSPLHF
TRBD1 | TRBJ1-2 | - | TRBV4-1 | TGCGCCAGCAGCCAAGGGGGCAGGGGGCGGAATAACTATGGCTACACCTTC | CASSQGGRGRNNYGYTF
- | TRBJ1-1 | - | TRBV5-1 | TGCGCCAGCAGCTTGAATAGGGTCGGGAACACTGAAGCTTTCTTT | CASSLNRVGNTEAFF
- | TRBJ2-6 | - | TRBV5-4 | TGTGCCAGCAGCCCCGGCAGGGGAGTTGGGGCCAACGTCCTGACTTTC | CASSPGRGVGANVLTF
- | TRBJ2-2 | - | TRBV18 | TGTGCCAGCTCCCTCACAGTGGCGAACACCGGGGAGCTGTTTTTT | CASSLTVANTGELFF
- | TRBJ2-5 | once | TRBV11-2 | TGTGCCAGCAGCTTTGGGTGGGAGACCCAGTACTTC | CASSFGWETQYF
- | TRBJ2-5 | - | TRBV2 | TGTGCCAGCACAGGTAGTGAACAAGAGACCCAGTACTTC | CASTGSEQETQYF